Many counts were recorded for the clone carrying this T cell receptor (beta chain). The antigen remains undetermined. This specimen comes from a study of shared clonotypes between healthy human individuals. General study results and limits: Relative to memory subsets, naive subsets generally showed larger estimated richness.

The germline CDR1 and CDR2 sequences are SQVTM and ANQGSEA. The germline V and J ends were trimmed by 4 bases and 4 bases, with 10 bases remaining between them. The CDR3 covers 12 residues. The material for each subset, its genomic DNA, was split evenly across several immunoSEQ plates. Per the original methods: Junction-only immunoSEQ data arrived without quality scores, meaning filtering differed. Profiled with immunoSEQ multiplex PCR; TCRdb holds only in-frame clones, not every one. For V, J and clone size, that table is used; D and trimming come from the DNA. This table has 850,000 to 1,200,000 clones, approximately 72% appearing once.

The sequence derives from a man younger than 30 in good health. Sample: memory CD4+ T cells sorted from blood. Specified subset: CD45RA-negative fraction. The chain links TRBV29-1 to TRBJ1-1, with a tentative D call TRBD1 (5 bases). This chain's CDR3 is CSVVPRGTEAFF. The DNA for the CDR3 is TGCAGCGTTGTACCGAGGGGCACTGAAGCTTTCTTT.